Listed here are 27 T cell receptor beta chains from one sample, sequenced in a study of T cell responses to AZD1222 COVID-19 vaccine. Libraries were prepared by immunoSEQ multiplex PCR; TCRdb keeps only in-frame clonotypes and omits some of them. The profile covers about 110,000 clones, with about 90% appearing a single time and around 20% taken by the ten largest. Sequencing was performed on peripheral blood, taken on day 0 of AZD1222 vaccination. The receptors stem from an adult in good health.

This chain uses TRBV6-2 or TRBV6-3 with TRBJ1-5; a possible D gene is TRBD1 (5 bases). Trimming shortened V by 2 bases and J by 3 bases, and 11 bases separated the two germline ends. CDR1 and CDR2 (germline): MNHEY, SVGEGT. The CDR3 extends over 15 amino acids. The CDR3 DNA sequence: TGTGCCAGCAGTTACGGTAGGGGCCACAATCAGCCCCAGCATTTT. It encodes CASSYGRGHNQPQHF.

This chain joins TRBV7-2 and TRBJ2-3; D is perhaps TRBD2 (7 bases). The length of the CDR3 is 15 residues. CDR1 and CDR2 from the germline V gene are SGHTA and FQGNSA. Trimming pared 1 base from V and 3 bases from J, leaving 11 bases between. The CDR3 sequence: CASSLGGGLTDTQYF. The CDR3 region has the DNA TGTGCCAGCAGCTTAGGGGGGGGCCTGACAGATACGCAGTATTTT.

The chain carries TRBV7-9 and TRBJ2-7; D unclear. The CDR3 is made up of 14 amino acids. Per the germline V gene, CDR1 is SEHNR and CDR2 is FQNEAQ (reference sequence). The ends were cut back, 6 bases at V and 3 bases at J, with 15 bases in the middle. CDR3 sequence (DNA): TGTGCCAGCAGGCCGACCGCGTCCCTCTACGAGCAGTACTTC. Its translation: CASRPTASLYEQYF.

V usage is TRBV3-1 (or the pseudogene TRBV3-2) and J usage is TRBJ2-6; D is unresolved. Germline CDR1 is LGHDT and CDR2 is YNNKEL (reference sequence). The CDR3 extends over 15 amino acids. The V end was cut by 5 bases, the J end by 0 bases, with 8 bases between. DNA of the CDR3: TGTGCCAGCAGCGCGACCCTCTCTGGGGCCAACGTCCTGACTTTC. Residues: CASSATLSGANVLTF.

The CDR3 here is CASGRAYEQYF. CDR3 DNA: TGTGCCAGCGGTCGTGCATACGAGCAGTACTTC. V gene TRBV2 combines with J gene TRBJ2-7; D gene uncertain. Germline-derived CDR1 and CDR2 are SNHLY and FYNNEI. Trimming cost V 8 bases and J 4 bases, with 9 bases left between them. There are 11 residues in the CDR3. The full variable domain, in which reference TRBV2 and TRBJ2-7 provide the parts outside the CDR3, is EPEVTQTPSHQVTQMGQEVILRCVPISNHLYFYWYRQILGQKVEFLVSFYNNEISEKSEIFDDQFSVERPDGSNFTLKIRSTKLEDSAMYFCASGRAYEQYFGPGTRLTVT.

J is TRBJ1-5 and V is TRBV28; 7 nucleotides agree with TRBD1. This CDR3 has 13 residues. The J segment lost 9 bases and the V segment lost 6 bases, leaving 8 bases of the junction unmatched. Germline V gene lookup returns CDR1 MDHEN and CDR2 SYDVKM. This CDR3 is CASRLDRVWPQHF. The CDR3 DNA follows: TGTGCCAGCAGGCTAGACAGGGTGTGGCCCCAGCATTTT.

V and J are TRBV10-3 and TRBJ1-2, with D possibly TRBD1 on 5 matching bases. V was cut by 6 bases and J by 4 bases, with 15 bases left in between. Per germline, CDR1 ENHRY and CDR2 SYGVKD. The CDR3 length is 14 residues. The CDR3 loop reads CAIRGDREGYGYTF. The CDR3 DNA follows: TGTGCCATCAGGGGGGACCGTGAGGGCTATGGCTACACCTTC.

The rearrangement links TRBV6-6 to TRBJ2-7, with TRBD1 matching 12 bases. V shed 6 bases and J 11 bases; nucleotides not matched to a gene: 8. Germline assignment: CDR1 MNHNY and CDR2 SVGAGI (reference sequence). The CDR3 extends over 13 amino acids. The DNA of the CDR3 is TGTGCCAGCAGCCCCGGGACAGGGGGCAACGAGTACTTC. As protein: CASSPGTGGNEYF.

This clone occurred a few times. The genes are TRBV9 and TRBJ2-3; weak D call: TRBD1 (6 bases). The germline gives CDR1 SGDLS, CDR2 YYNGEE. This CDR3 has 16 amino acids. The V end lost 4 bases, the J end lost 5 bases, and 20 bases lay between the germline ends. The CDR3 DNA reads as TGTGCCAGCAGCACCTTTTTGGGACAAGGAGGAGATACGCAGTATTTT. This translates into CASSTFLGQGGDTQYF.

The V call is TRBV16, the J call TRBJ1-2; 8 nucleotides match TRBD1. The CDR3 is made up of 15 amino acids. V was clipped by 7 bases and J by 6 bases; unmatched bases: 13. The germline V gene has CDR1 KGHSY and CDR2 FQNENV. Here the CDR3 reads CASNLKLQGADGYTF. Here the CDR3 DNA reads TGTGCCAGCAACCTTAAACTGCAGGGGGCGGATGGCTACACCTTC.

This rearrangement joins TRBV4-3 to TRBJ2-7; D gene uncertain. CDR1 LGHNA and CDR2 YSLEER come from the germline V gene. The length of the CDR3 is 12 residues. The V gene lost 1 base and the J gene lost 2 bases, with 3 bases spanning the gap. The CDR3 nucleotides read TGCGCCAGCAGCCAAGGACCCTACGAGCAGTACTTC. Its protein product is CASSQGPYEQYF.

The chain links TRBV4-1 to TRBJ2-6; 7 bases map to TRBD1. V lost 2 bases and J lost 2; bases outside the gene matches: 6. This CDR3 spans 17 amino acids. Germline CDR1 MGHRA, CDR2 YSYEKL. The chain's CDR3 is CASSQNNQGAGANVLTF. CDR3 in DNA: TGCGCCAGCAGCCAAAATAACCAGGGGGCTGGGGCCAACGTCCTGACTTTC.

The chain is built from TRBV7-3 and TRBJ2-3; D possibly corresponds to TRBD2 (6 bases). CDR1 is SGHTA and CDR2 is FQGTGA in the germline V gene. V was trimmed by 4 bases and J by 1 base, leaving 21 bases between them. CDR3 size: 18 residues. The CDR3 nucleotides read TGTGCCAGCAGCTCCCCTACGGGACTCCTGGGGGGCACAGATACGCAGTATTTT. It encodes CASSSPTGLLGGTDTQYF.

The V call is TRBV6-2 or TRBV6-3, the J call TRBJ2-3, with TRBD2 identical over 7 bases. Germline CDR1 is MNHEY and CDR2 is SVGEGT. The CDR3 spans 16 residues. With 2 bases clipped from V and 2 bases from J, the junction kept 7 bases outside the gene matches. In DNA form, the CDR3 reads TGTGCCAGCAGTTACGGGCTAGCGGTTACCACAGATACGCAGTATTTT. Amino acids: CASSYGLAVTTDTQYF.

The CDR3 region has the DNA TGTGCCAGCAGAAAGACAGGGGGTCCAAATGAGCAGTTCTTC. The encoded protein is CASRKTGGPNEQFF. The rearrangement uses TRBV27 and TRBJ2-1; 9 bases fit TRBD1. This CDR3 comprises 14 residues. CDR1 and CDR2 (germline): MNHEY, SMNVEV (reference sequence). The trim removed 6 bases at V and 7 bases at J, leaving 7 bases unmatched.

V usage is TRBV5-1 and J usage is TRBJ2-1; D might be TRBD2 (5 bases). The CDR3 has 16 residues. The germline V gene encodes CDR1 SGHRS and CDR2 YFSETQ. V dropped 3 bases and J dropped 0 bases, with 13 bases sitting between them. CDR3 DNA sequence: TGCGCCAGCAGCTGGAAACTAGGAAGCTCCTACAATGAGCAGTTCTTC. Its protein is CASSWKLGSSYNEQFF.

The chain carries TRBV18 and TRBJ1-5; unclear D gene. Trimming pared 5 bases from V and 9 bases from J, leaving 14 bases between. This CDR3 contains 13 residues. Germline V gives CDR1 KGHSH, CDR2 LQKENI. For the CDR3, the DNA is TGTGCCAGCTCAAGGGCCCCCCTTGGGCCCCAGCATTTT. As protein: CASSRAPLGPQHF.

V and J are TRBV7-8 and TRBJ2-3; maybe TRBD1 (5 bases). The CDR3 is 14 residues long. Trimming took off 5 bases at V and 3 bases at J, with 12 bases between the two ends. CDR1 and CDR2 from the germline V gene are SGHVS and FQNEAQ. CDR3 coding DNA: TGTGCCAGCAGCCAGGGAAGGCGTACAGATACGCAGTATTTT. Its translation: CASSQGRRTDTQYF.

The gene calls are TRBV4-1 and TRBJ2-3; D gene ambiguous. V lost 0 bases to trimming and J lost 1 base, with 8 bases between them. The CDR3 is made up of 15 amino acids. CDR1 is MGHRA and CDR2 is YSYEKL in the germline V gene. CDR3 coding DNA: TGCGCCAGCAGCCAAGAATCCCGGGGCACAGATACGCAGTATTTT. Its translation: CASSQESRGTDTQYF.

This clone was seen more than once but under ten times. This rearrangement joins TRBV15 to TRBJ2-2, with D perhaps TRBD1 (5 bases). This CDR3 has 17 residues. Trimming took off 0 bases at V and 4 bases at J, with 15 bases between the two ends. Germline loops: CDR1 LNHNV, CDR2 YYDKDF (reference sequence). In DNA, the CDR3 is TGTGCCACCAGCAGAGATCGTACAGGTCAAGGCACCGGGGAGCTGTTTTTT. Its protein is CATSRDRTGQGTGELFF.

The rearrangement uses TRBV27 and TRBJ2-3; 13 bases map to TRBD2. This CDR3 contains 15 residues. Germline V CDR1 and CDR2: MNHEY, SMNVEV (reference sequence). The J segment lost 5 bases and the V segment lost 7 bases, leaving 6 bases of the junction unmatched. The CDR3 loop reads CASKRLAGGGDTQYF. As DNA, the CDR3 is TGTGCCAGCAAAAGACTAGCGGGGGGTGGAGATACGCAGTATTTT.

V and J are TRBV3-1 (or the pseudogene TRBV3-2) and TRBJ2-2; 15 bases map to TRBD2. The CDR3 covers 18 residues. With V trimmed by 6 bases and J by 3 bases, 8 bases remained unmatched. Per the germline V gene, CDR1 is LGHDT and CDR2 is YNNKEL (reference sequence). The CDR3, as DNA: TGTGCCAGCAGTCCTGGGACTAGCGGGGGGTGGGACACCGGGGAGCTGTTTTTT. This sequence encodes CASSPGTSGGWDTGELFF.

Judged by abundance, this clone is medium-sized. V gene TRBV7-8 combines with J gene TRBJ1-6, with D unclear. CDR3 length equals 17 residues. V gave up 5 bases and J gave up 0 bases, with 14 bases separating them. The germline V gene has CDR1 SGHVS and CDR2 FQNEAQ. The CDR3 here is CASSRRPLSSYNSPLHF. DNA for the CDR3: TGTGCCAGCAGCCGCAGACCGCTCAGCTCCTATAATTCACCCCTCCACTTT.

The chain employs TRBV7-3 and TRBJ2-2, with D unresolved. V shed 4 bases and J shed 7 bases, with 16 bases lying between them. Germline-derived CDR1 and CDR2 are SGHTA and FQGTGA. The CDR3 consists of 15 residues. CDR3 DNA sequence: TGTGCCAGCAGCTCGACCGGGCCGGACGGCGGGGAGCTGTTTTTT. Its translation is CASSSTGPDGGELFF.

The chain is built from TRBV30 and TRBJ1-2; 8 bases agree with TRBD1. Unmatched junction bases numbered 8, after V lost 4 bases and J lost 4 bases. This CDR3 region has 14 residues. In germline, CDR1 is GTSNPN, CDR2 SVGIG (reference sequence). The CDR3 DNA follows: TGTGCCTGGACTCCGACAGGGGCTGTCTATGGCTACACCTTC. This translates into CAWTPTGAVYGYTF. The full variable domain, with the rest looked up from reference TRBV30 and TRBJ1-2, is SQTIHQWPATLVQPVGSPLSLECTVEGTSNPNLYWYRQAAGRGLQLLFYSVGIGQISSEVPQNLSASRPQDRQFILSSKKLLLSDSGFYLCAWTPTGAVYGYTFGSGTRLTVV.

The CDR3 DNA follows: TGCGCCAGCAGCTTGGTAGGGTCTGGAAACACCATATATTTT. Translated: CASSLVGSGNTIYF. The chain has TRBV5-1 and TRBJ1-3; the D is unclear. CDR3 size: 14 residues. The ends were cut back, 0 bases at V and 1 base at J, with 5 bases in the middle. Germline-derived CDR1 and CDR2 are SGHRS and YFSETQ.

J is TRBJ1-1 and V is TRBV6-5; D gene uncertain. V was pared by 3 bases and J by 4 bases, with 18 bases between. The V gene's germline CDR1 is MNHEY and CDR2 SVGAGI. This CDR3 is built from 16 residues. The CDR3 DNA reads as TGTGCCAGCAGTTATTACCGGACCTGGGAGGCCACTGAAGCTTTCTTT. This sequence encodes CASSYYRTWEATEAFF.